This T cell receptor (beta chain) was observed in a study of control samples from healthy donors and cancer patients. Produced via immunoSEQ multiplex PCR; TCRdb's table is partial and in-frame only. The data contain about 120,000 clones, 93% of them singletons. This CDR3 has 16 amino acids. Trimming at V came to 4 bases and at J to 1 base, leaving 8 bases not matched to a gene. The germline V gene encodes CDR1 SGHVS and CDR2 FQNEAQ. This sequence originates from a man between 50 and 59 years old with head and neck cancer. The sequenced sample was PBMCs. The chain recombines TRBV7-8 with TRBJ2-5; 8 bases align to TRBD1. In DNA form, the CDR3 reads TGTGCCAGCAGCTCTGGGCAGGGGGCCATCCAAGAGACCCAGTACTTC. Its translation is CASSSGQGAIQETQYF.